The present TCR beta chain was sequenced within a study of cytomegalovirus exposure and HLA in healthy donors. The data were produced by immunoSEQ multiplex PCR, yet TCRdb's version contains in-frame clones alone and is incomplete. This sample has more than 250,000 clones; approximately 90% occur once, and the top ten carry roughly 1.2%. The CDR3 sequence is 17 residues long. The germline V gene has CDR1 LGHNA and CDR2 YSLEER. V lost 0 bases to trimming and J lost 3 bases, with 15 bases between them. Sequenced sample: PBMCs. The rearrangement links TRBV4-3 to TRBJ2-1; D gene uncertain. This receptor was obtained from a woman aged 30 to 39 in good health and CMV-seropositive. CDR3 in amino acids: CASSQDYGSNYYNEQFF. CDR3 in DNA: TGCGCCAGCAGCCAAGATTACGGGTCCAACTACTACAATGAGCAGTTCTTC.